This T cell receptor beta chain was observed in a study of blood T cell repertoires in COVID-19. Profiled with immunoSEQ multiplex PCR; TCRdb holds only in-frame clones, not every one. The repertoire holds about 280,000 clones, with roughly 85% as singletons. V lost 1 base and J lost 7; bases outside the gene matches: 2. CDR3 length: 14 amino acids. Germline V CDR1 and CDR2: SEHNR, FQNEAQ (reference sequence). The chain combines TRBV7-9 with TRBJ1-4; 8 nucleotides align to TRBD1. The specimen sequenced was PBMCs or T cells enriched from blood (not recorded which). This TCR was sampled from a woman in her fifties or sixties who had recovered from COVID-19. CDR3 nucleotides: TGTGCCAGCAGCTTAGAACAGGGGGGTGAAAAACTGTTTTTT. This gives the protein CASSLEQGGEKLFF.